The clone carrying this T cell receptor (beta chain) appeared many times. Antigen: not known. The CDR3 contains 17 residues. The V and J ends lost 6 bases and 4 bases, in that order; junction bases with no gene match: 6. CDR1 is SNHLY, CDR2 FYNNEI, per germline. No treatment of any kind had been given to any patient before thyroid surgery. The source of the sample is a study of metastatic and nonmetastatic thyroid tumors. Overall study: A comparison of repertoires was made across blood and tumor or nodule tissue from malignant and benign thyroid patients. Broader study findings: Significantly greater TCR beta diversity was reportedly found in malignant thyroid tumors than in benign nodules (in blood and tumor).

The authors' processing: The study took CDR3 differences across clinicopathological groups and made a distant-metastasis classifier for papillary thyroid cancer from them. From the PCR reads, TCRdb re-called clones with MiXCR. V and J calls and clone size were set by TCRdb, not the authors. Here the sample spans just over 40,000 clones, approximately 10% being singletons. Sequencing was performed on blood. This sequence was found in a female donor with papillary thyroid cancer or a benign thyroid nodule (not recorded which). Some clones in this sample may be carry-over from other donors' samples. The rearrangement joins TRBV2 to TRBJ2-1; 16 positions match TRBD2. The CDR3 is CASRGLAGGPGYNEQFF. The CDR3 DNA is TGTGCCAGCAGGGGACTAGCGGGAGGGCCGGGATACAATGAGCAGTTCTTC.